The 21 T cell receptor beta chains listed next were all sequenced from one sample in a study of neoadjuvant anti-PD-1 for oral cavity cancer. Sequencing was performed with immunoSEQ multiplex PCR; in TCRdb, only in-frame clones are kept and a portion is missing. The table includes 84,000 or so clones, 70% to 85% detected once. Sequenced material: PBMCs, taken before nivolumab (anti-PD-1) treatment. Every receptor here comes from a person aged 35-79 years with oral cavity squamous cell carcinoma.

The chain employs TRBV25-1 and TRBJ2-2; D might be TRBD1 or TRBD2, each matching 5 bases. V was pared by 2 bases and J by 2 bases, with 12 bases between. The germline CDR1 and CDR2 sequences are MGHDK and SYGVNS. The CDR3 totals 16 residues. This CDR3 is CASSEAGTVNTGELFF. DNA of the CDR3: TGTGCCAGCAGTGAAGCCGGGACGGTAAACACCGGGGAGCTGTTTTTT.

The J gene is TRBJ1-1, the V gene TRBV7-9; D possibly corresponds to TRBD1 (5 bases). CDR3 length equals 14 residues. Germline V gene lookup returns CDR1 SEHNR and CDR2 FQNEAQ (reference sequence). V gave up 5 bases and J gave up 4 bases, with 14 bases separating them. The CDR3 DNA sequence: TGTGCCAGCAGCCTCACCGGGACGAGCACTGAAGCTTTCTTT. Translation gives CASSLTGTSTEAFF.

This clone was seen a few times. V is TRBV5-6 and J is TRBJ2-7; D unclear. CDR1 is SGHDT, CDR2 YYEEEE, per germline. The CDR3 consists of 11 residues. V lost 0 bases to trimming and J lost 6 bases, with 4 bases between them. The CDR3, as DNA: TGTGCCAGCAGCTTGGAGGGCGAGCAGTACTTC. It encodes CASSLEGEQYF.

The rearrangement joins TRBV7-9 to TRBJ2-3; TRBD2 might be the D (5 bases). The CDR3 is 15 amino acids. Trimming removed 5 bases at V and 2 bases at J, with 14 bases between. Per germline, CDR1 SEHNR and CDR2 FQNEAQ (reference sequence). The CDR3 DNA reads TGTGCCAGCAGCGAGATTAGCGTTATCACAGATACGCAGTATTTT. Amino acids: CASSEISVITDTQYF.

The genes are TRBV11-1 and TRBJ2-7, with a weak D call TRBD1 (8 bases). The germline gives CDR1 SGHAT, CDR2 FQDESV (reference sequence). The CDR3 is made up of 15 amino acids. V was pared by 5 bases and J by 0 bases, with 14 bases between. Written as DNA, the CDR3 is TGTGCCAGCAGCCTCACAGGGGGGGACTCCTACGAGCAGTACTTC. Translation gives CASSLTGGDSYEQYF. Full variable domain (rest looked up from reference TRBV11-1 and TRBJ2-7): EAEVAQSPRYKITEKSQAVAFWCDPISGHATLYWYRQILGQGPELLVQFQDESVVDDSQLPKDRFSAERLKGVDSTLKIQPAELGDSAMYLCASSLTGGDSYEQYFGPGTRLTVT.

CDR3 sequence reads: CASSLGTGHYGYTF. For the CDR3, the DNA is TGTGCCAGCAGTCTGGGGACAGGGCACTATGGCTACACCTTC. The J gene is TRBJ1-2, the V gene TRBV27; 9 bases map to TRBD1. The CDR3 sequence is 14 residues long. Trimming removed 5 bases from V and 3 bases from J; junction bases left unmatched: 4. The germline CDR1 and CDR2 sequences are MNHEY and SMNVEV (reference sequence).

The rearrangement links TRBV5-4 to TRBJ1-1; 9 bases align to TRBD1. Trimming took 4 bases from V and 6 from J; bases not matched to a gene: 4. Germline values: CDR1 SGHNT, CDR2 YYREEE (reference sequence). The CDR3 extends over 13 amino acids. The CDR3 sequence is CASSRTGVAEAFF. The CDR3 DNA reads TGTGCCAGCAGCCGGACAGGGGTCGCTGAAGCTTTCTTT.

This rearrangement joins TRBV11-2 to TRBJ1-2; maybe TRBD1 (5 bases). The germline V and J ends were trimmed by 5 bases and 8 bases, with 18 bases remaining between them. CDR1 is SGHAT and CDR2 is FQNNGV in the germline V gene. This CDR3 contains 14 residues. Here the CDR3 DNA reads TGTGCCAGCAGCCCCAGCAGGGAGTTTGGGGGCTACACCTTC. Translation gives CASSPSREFGGYTF.

The chain is built from TRBV14 and TRBJ2-5; 8 bases are shared with TRBD2. The ends lost 2 bases at V and 7 bases at J; junction bases unmatched: 12. Germline lookup yields CDR1 SGHDN and CDR2 FVKESK. This CDR3 has 16 amino acids. CDR3 residues: CASSQINTSGKRTQYF. CDR3 DNA: TGTGCCAGCAGCCAAATAAATACTAGCGGAAAGCGGACCCAGTACTTC.

Only a few counts were recorded for this clone. The CDR3 spells CASKRDGYTF. In DNA, the CDR3 is TGTGCCAGTAAGCGGGATGGCTACACCTTC. The chain carries TRBV19 and TRBJ1-2; D is uncertain. Per germline, CDR1 LNHDA and CDR2 SQIVND (reference sequence). V gave up 7 bases and J gave up 6 bases, with 6 bases separating them. CDR3 size: 10 residues.

The chain combines TRBV19 with TRBJ1-1; possibly TRBD1 for D (6 bases). The CDR3 runs 15 residues. The V and J ends lost 10 bases and 0 bases respectively, with 18 bases between them. CDR1 and CDR2 from the germline V gene are LNHDA and SQIVND (reference sequence). CDR3 bases: TGTGCCACCGTACGTAAGGGGGGCGTGAACACTGAAGCTTTCTTT. Translated: CATVRKGGVNTEAFF.

The V call is TRBV9, the J call TRBJ2-2; tentatively, D is TRBD1 (6 bases). The germline V gene has CDR1 SGDLS and CDR2 YYNGEE. The length of the CDR3 is 16 residues. The ends were cut back, 3 bases at V and 2 bases at J, with 14 bases in the middle. CDR3 amino acids: CASSAGLTGNTGELFF. The CDR3, as DNA: TGTGCCAGCAGCGCCGGATTGACAGGAAACACCGGGGAGCTGTTTTTT.

This chain links TRBV10-3 with TRBJ2-1; TRBD2 aligns across 11 bases. Germline CDR1 reads ENHRY; CDR2 reads SYGVKD. Trimming took 7 bases from V and 5 from J; bases not matched to a gene: 4. CDR3 length: 14 residues. In nucleotides, the CDR3 is TGTGCCATCAAGAAGGGACTAGCGGACAATGAGCAGTTCTTC. It is translated as CAIKKGLADNEQFF.

The J gene is TRBJ2-6, the V gene TRBV7-9, with 7 bases lining up with TRBD2. From germline, CDR1 is SEHNR and CDR2 FQNEAQ (reference sequence). This CDR3 has 19 residues. The J segment lost 7 bases and the V segment lost 7 bases, leaving 22 bases of the junction unmatched. Here the CDR3 reads CASTSGRGLSGVRANVLTF. The CDR3 DNA is TGTGCCAGCACCAGCGGTAGGGGCTTGAGCGGGGTCCGAGCCAACGTCCTGACTTTC.

The chain carries TRBV29-1 and TRBJ2-3; 9 nucleotides agree with TRBD2. The CDR3 runs to 14 residues. V lost 7 bases, J lost 2 bases, and 7 bases stayed unmatched. The germline V gene has CDR1 SQVTM and CDR2 ANQGSEA. CDR3 DNA: TGCAGCGCCCAGGGACTAGCACTCACAGATACGCAGTATTTT. It translates to CSAQGLALTDTQYF.

The V and J genes are TRBV10-3 and TRBJ1-2, with D possibly matching TRBD1 (5 bases). The length of the CDR3 is 14 residues. Germline loops: CDR1 ENHRY, CDR2 SYGVKD. V lost 8 bases and J lost 4, with 17 bases in between. The CDR3 DNA is TGTGCCATCTCGGATCAGGGAGGAGGCTATGGCTACACCTTC. Amino acid sequence: CAISDQGGGYGYTF.

The chain recombines TRBV30 with TRBJ2-1; D may match TRBD1 or TRBD2 (6 bases each). The CDR3 covers 12 residues. V lost 4 bases to trimming and J lost 13 bases, with 17 bases between them. Germline-derived CDR1 and CDR2 are GTSNPN and SVGIG (reference sequence). The chain's CDR3 is CAWIGGRQEQFF. In DNA form, the CDR3 reads TGTGCCTGGATAGGGGGGAGGCAAGAACAGTTCTTC.

The genes are TRBV30 and TRBJ1-5, with 7 bases aligning to TRBD1. The CDR3 runs to 13 residues. The junction had 2 bases not matched to a gene; V was cut back by 2 bases and J by 4 bases. Per the germline V gene, CDR1 is GTSNPN and CDR2 is SVGIG (reference sequence). The CDR3, as DNA: TGTGCCTGGAGTCAGGACAGGAATCAGCCCCAGCATTTT. Amino acids: CAWSQDRNQPQHF.

V and J are TRBV10-3 and TRBJ2-3; 7 bases are shared with TRBD1. The CDR3 sequence is 14 residues long. Germline CDR1 ENHRY, CDR2 SYGVKD. After removal of 5 bases from V and 5 bases from J, the junction contained 7 bases not matched to a gene. The CDR3 sequence: CAISQDRAGDTQYF. CDR3 DNA sequence: TGTGCCATCAGTCAAGACAGGGCCGGAGATACGCAGTATTTT.

This clone was seen a single time. The J gene is TRBJ1-4, the V gene TRBV6-1; D gene uncertain. CDR3 length equals 13 residues. The V end lost 6 bases, the J end lost 3 bases, and 8 bases lay between the germline ends. The V gene's germline CDR1 is MNHNS and CDR2 SASEGT. This chain's CDR3 is CASSPGANEKLFF. CDR3 nucleotides: TGTGCCAGCAGCCCGGGAGCTAATGAAAAACTGTTTTTT.

This chain uses TRBV4-1 with TRBJ2-7; either TRBD1 or TRBD2 may supply D (5 bases each). V dropped 4 bases and J dropped 3 bases, with 16 bases sitting between them. Germline CDR1 is MGHRA and CDR2 is YSYEKL. This CDR3 has 15 amino acids. CDR3 loop: CASSPRDGTIYEQYF. In nucleotides, the CDR3 is TGCGCCAGCAGCCCACGGGACGGAACTATCTACGAGCAGTACTTC.